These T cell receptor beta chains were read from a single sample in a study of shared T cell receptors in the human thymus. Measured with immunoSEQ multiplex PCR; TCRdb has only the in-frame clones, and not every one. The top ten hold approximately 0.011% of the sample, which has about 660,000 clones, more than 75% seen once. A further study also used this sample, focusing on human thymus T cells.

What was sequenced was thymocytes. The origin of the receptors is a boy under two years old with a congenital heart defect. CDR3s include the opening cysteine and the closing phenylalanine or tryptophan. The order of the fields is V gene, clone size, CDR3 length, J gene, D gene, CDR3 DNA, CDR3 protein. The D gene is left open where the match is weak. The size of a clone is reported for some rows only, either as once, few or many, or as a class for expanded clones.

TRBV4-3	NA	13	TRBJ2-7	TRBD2	TGCGCCAGCAGCCAAGTAGCGGGAGCCGAGCAGTACTTC	CASSQVAGAEQYF
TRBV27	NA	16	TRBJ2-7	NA	TGTGCCAGCGTACACTTTACAGGGATGCCTTCCTACGAGCAGTACTTC	CASVHFTGMPSYEQYF
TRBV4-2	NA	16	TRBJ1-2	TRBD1	TGTGCCAGCAGCCAAGAATCCGGGACAGGGAATTCTGGCTACACCTTC	CASSQESGTGNSGYTF
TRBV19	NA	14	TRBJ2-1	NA	TGTGCCGTGAAGAATCACGACAGGAACAATGAGCAGTTCTTC	CAVKNHDRNNEQFF
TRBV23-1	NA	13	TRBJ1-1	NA	TGCGCCAGCAGTCCAAACAGGATCACTGAAGCTTTCTTT	CASSPNRITEAFF
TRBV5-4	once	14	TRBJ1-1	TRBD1	TGTGCCAGCAGCTGGACAGGGACCAACACTGAAGCTTTCTTT	CASSWTGTNTEAFF
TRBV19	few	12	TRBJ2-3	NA	TGTGCCACCCGAGGAGATCATGGAACGCAGTATTTT	CATRGDHGTQYF
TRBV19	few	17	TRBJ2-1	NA	TGTGCCAGTAGTATAGTTCCAAGCGGAGTCTCCTACAATGAGCAGTTCTTC	CASSIVPSGVSYNEQFF
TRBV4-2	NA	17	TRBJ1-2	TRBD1	TGTGCCAGCAGCCAAGATGGATCCAGGGGGAGTTTGGAAGGCTACACCTTC	CASSQDGSRGSLEGYTF
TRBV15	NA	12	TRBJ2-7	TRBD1	TGTGCCACCAGGTCAGGGGGCTTCGAGCAGTACTTC	CATRSGGFEQYF
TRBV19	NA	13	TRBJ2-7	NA	TGTGCCAGTAGTTGGAGGGAGGCTAGCGAGCAGTACTTC	CASSWREASEQYF
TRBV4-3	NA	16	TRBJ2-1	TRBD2	TGCGCCAGCAGCCAATGGCTAGCGGGCTTAAACAATGAGCAGTTCTTC	CASSQWLAGLNNEQFF
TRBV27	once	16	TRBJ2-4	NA	TGTGCCAGCAGCCAATCTGCTGCAGGGCTCCCAAACATTCAGTACTTC	CASSQSAAGLPNIQYF
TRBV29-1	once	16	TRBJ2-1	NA	TGCAGCGTTGTTTTGGGCTCCTCAGGCTCCTACAATGAGCAGTTCTTC	CSVVLGSSGSYNEQFF
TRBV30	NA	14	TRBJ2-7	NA	TGTGCCTGGAGTAGCACCCTACGTTTCTACGAGCAGTACTTC	CAWSSTLRFYEQYF
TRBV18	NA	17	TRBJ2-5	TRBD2	TGTGCCAGCTCACCACTTCCGGGACTAGCGGCCAGAGAGACCCAGTACTTC	CASSPLPGLAARETQYF
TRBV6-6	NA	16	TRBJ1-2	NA	TGTGCCAGCAGTCCCCCCCGCGGGGGTCGAGACTATGGCTACACCTTC	CASSPPRGGRDYGYTF
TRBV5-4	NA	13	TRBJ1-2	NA	TGTGCCAGCAGCTTGGATGACAGCTATGGCTACACCTTC	CASSLDDSYGYTF
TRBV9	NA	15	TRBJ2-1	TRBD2	TGTGCCAGCAGCGTAGGCGGGAGTCGGAGTAATGAGCAGTTCTTC	CASSVGGSRSNEQFF
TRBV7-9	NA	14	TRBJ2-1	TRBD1	TGTGCCAGCAGCCCGACAGGGGAGTGGAATGAGCAGTTCTTC	CASSPTGEWNEQFF
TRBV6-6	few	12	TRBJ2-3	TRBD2	TGTGGGGCTAGCGGGCTCACAGATACGCAGTATTTT	CGASGLTDTQYF
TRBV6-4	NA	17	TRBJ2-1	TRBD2	TGTGCCAGCAGCCCGTACTCTAGCGGGACAGCCCGGAATGAGCAGTTCTTC	CASSPYSSGTARNEQFF
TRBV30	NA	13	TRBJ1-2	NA	TGTGCCTGGACGGCTACGGGACAAATTGACTACACCTTC	CAWTATGQIDYTF
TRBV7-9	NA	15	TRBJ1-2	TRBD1	TGTGCCAGCAGCTTAGGGGCAGGGGGAGGCTATGGCTACACCTTC	CASSLGAGGGYGYTF
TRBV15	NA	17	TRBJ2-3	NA	TGTGCCACCAGCGGCGGACTTCTTCCTATTACCATTGATACGCAGTATTTT	CATSGGLLPITIDTQYF
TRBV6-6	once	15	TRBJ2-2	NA	TGTGCCAGCAGTTACAATGACAGAGACACCGGGGAGCTGTTTTTT	CASSYNDRDTGELFF
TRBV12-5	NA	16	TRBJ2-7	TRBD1	TGTGCTAGTGGTTTGGACCGGGACAGAAGATTCTACGAGCAGTACTTC	CASGLDRDRRFYEQYF
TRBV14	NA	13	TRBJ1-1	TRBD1	TGTGCCAGCAGCCAGGACAGGGCCACTGAAGCTTTCTTT	CASSQDRATEAFF
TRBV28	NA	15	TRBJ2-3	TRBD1	TGTGCCAGCAGCCAAGGGGGACAGGGAACAGATACGCAGTATTTT	CASSQGGQGTDTQYF
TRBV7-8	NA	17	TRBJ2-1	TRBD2	TGTGCCAGCAGCTTCCCTCTAGCGGAGAGCTCCTACAATGAGCAGTTCTTC	CASSFPLAESSYNEQFF
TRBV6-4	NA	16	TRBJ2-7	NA	TGTGCCAGCAGCCTCGCGTGGAGGCCTAGTAGATTCGAGCAGTACTTC	CASSLAWRPSRFEQYF
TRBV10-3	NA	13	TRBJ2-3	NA	TGTGCCATCAGTGAAAACAGTCGGGGTACGCAGTATTTT	CAISENSRGTQYF
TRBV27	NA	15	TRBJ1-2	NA	TGTGCCAGCAGTTTCCCGGCCGGGTTACGCTATGGCTACACCTTC	CASSFPAGLRYGYTF